This TCR beta chain appears in the sequencing data of a study of patients and donors after allogeneic stem cell transplantation. In this sample, this clonotype turned up a few times. MiXCR, applied by TCRdb to the RT-PCR reads, yields one record per CDR3 protein. The sample includes a few hundred thousand distinct CDR3 sequences, 38% of them seen just once. The length of the CDR3 is 15 residues. Germline V gene sequence: CDR1 MNHEY, CDR2 SVGEGT. V lost 1 base to trimming and J lost 4 bases, with 11 bases between them. The TCR was taken from a human donor who was either an allogeneic HSCT recipient or a stem cell or donor lymphocyte infusion donor (not recorded which). It is not recorded whose cells these are; they may come from a transplant donor. The chain carries TRBV6-2 or TRBV6-3 and TRBJ1-5, with D possibly being TRBD1 (5 bases). Sequencing was carried out using blood, either unsorted or a sorted T cell fraction (not recorded which). The CDR3 loop reads CASSYWGRGNQPQHF. CDR3 sequence (DNA): TGTGCCAGCAGTTACTGGGGACGCGGGAATCAGCCCCAGCATTTT.